This TCR beta chain was observed in a study of T cells after posttransplantation cyclophosphamide. The study, taken as a whole, reports: Recipient CMV seropositivity and CMV reactivation strongly tracked TRB clonality. Tissue-infiltrating T cells from skin or gut overlapped little with blood T cells.

TCRdb keeps only in-frame clones here, not all; method: immunoSEQ multiplex PCR. The table records tens of thousands of clones, roughly nine tenths of them present only once. On this clone itself: Its antigen remains unidentified.

The CDR3 has 11 residues. With 6 bases removed from V and 2 bases from J, the gap between germline ends came to 3 bases. CDR1 and CDR2 (germline): WNHNN, SYGVQD (reference sequence). The sample comprised PBMCs. This receptor was obtained from a woman aged 45 to 65 in good health and a related stem cell transplant donor. This chain links TRBV10-1 with TRBJ2-3, with D hard to call. As DNA, the CDR3 is TGCGCCAGCAGCTCCACAGATACGCAGTATTTT. This gives the protein CASSSTDTQYF.